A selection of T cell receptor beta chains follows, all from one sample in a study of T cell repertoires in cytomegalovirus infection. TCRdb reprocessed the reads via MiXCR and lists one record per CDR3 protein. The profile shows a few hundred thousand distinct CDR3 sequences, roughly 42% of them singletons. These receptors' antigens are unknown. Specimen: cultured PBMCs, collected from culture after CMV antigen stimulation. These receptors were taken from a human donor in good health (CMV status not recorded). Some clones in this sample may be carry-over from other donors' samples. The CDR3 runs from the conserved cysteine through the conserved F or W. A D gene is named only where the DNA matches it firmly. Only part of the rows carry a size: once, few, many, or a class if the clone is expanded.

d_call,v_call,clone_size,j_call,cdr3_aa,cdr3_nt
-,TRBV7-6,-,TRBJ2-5,CASSFGERAQYF,TGTGCCAGCAGCTTTGGCGAACGGGCCCAGTACTTC
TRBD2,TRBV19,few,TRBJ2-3,CASSIRVAGTTDTQYF,TGTGCCAGTAGTATTCGGGTAGCGGGAACGACAGATACGCAGTATTTT
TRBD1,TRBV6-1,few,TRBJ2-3,CASRKTGSTQYF,TGTGCCAGCAGGAAGACAGGGAGTACGCAGTATTTT
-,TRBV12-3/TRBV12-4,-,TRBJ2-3,CASSRGTPDTQYF,TGTGCCAGCAGCCGGGGGACTCCCGATACGCAGTATTTT
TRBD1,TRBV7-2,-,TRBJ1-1,CASSLTGTGGTEAFF,TGTGCCAGCAGTCTGACGGGGACAGGGGGCACTGAAGCTTTCTTT
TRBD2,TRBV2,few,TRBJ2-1,CASSRSSGGAGEQFF,TGTGCCAGCAGTAGATCTAGCGGGGGGGCCGGTGAGCAGTTCTTC
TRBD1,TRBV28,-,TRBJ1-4,CASSWRPGQLDEKLFF,TGTGCCAGCAGTTGGCGTCCGGGACAGCTTGATGAAAAACTGTTTTTT
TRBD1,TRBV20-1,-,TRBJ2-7,CSADSGTGTYEQYF,TGCAGTGCGGACTCCGGGACAGGGACCTACGAGCAGTACTTC
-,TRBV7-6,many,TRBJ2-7,CASRNGKEQYF,TGTGCCAGCAGGAACGGGAAGGAGCAGTACTTC
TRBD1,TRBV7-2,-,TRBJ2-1,CASSPGQDNEQFF,TGTGCCAGCAGCCCGGGACAGGACAATGAGCAGTTCTTC
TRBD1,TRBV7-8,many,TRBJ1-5,CASSGGQFNQPQHF,TGTGCCAGCAGCGGGGGACAGTTCAATCAGCCCCAGCATTTT
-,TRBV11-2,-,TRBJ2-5,CASSLIQQTQYF,TGTGCCAGCAGCTTAATTCAGCAGACCCAGTACTTC
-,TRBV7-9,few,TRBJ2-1,CASSLVSRGSYNEQFF,TGTGCCAGCAGCTTAGTTTCGCGGGGATCCTACAATGAGCAGTTCTTC
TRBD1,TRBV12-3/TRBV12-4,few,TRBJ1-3,CASSPPPGTGMGDTIYF,TGTGCCAGCAGTCCCCCGCCCGGGACAGGGATGGGAGACACCATATATTTT
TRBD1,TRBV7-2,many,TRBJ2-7,CASSLTTGVPYEQYF,TGTGCCAGCAGCTTAACGACAGGGGTGCCCTACGAGCAGTACTTC
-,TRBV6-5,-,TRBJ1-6,CASSYKPRAYNSPLHF,TGTGCCAGCAGTTACAAACCAAGAGCCTATAATTCACCCCTCCACTTT
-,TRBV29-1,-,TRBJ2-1,CSGGTVNEQFF,TGCAGCGGCGGGACAGTCAATGAGCAGTTCTTC
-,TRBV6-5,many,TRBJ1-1,CASSYGDLNTEAFF,TGTGCCAGCAGTTACGGGGACTTAAACACTGAAGCTTTCTTT
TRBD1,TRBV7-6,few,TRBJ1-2,CASSLGVTGDYGYTF,TGTGCCAGCAGCTTAGGGGTTACAGGGGACTATGGCTACACCTTC
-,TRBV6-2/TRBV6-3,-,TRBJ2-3,CASSQAHTDTQYF,TGTGCCAGCAGTCAAGCCCACACAGATACGCAGTATTTT
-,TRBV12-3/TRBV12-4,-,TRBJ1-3,CASRVGGDTIYF,TGTGCCAGCAGGGTCGGAGGGGACACCATATATTTT
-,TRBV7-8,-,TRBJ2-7,CASSLWSGTGYEQYF,TGTGCCAGCAGCTTATGGTCCGGGACTGGCTACGAGCAGTACTTC
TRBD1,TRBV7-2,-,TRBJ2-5,CASSFAKGAGETQYF,TGTGCCAGCAGCTTTGCCAAGGGGGCCGGCGAGACCCAGTACTTC
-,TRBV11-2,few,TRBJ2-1,CASSPGRINEQFF,TGTGCCAGCAGCCCCGGACGAATCAATGAGCAGTTCTTC
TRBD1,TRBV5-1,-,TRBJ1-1,CASSLGGLDWDRLNMNTEAFF,TGCGCCAGCAGCTTGGGGGGGTTGGACTGGGACAGGCTTAACATGAACACTGAAGCTTTCTTT
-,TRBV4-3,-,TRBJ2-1,CASSQRRAGAYNEQFF,TGCGCCAGCAGCCAAAGGAGGGCGGGCGCCTACAATGAGCAGTTCTTC